The entry that follows covers one T cell receptor (beta chain) sequence. Its cognate antigen is unknown. The CDR3 sequence is 17 residues long. Trimming removed 0 bases from V and 7 bases from J; junction bases left unmatched: 15. Germline lookup yields CDR1 GTSNPN and CDR2 SVGIG (reference sequence). For each subset, genomic DNA was distributed in equal portions over several immunoSEQ plates. Sequencing used immunoSEQ multiplex PCR; TCRdb keeps in-frame clones, though not all of them. The sample has approximately 2,300,000 clones; 80% to 95% are singletons. These data are taken from a study of shared clonotypes between healthy human individuals. Study results and limitations: The small donor group covered limited genetic and exposure diversity.

The rearrangement uses TRBV30 and TRBJ1-5, with TRBD1 identical over 7 bases. Sequencing was performed on naive CD4+ T cells from PBMCs. Subset: CD45RA+ positively selected. The source of this sequence is a man between 18 and 35 years old in good health. Some clones in this sample may be carry-over from other donors' samples. The CDR3 region has the DNA TGTGCCTGGAGTGTTTCGCTAACGAGGGGGCTGGGGCAGCCCCAGCATTTT. The encoded protein is CAWSVSLTRGLGQPQHF. Supplemented by reference TRBV30 and TRBJ1-5, the full variable domain reads SQTIHQWPATLVQPVGSPLSLECTVEGTSNPNLYWYRQAAGRGLQLLFYSVGIGQISSEVPQNLSASRPQDRQFILSSKKLLLSDSGFYLCAWSVSLTRGLGQPQHFGDGTRLSIL.